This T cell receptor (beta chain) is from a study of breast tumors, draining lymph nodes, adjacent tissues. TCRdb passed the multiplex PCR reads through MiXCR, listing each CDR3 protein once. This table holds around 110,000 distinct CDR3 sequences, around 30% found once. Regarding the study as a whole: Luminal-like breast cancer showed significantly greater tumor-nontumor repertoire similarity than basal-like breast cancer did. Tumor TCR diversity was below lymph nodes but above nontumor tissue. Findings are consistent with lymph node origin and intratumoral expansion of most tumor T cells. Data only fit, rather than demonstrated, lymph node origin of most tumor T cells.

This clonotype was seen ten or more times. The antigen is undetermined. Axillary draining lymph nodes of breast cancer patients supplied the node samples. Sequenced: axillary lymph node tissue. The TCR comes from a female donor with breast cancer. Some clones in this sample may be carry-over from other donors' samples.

As DNA, the CDR3 is TGCAGTGCTAGACCAAAATGGGGTATGGGGTCTCGACAGCCCCAGCATTTT. Its protein is CSARPKWGMGSRQPQHF. This chain uses TRBV20-1 with TRBJ1-5, with D uncertain. Germline V gene sequence: CDR1 DFQATT, CDR2 SNEGSKA (reference sequence). The CDR3 contains 17 residues. V lost 2 bases, J lost 7 bases, and 24 bases lay in between.